Below, 16 T cell receptor beta chains from the same sample are listed, as sequenced in a study of regulatory T cells in long-lasting Graves disease. Construction of TCR beta libraries relied on iRepertoire HTBI primers and on Arm-PCR targeting CDR3 regions. TCRdb re-called the multiplex PCR reads with MiXCR, one entry per CDR3 protein. The sample gives about 560,000 distinct CDR3 sequences, 16% of which show up once; 12% is in the top ten. Time point in this sample: newly diagnosed GD, antithyroid drugs for less than 3 months. TCR sequences were obtained from RNA taken from PBMCs. Another study also made use of these data, one on T cells in Graves' hyperthyroidism and ophthalmopathy.

Here the sequenced sample was peripheral blood mononuclear cells (PBMCs), taken at new diagnosis, from a patient treated with antithyroid drugs. These receptors originate from a man younger than 30 with Graves disease.

This clonotype appeared many times. The rearrangement uses TRBV30 and TRBJ2-1, with 7 bases that match TRBD2. Per germline, CDR1 GTSNPN and CDR2 SVGIG (reference sequence). This CDR3 contains 13 residues. Trimming cost V 8 bases and J 7 bases; bases outside gene matches: 11. In DNA, the CDR3 is TGTGCCCACTCTGGCGGGAGCGGGAATGAGCAGTTCTTC. It encodes CAHSGGSGNEQFF.

Many counts were recorded for this clonotype. The V call is TRBV12-3 or TRBV12-4, the J call TRBJ1-2; 9 positions match TRBD1. V lost 4 bases to trimming and J lost 5 bases; unmatched junction nucleotides: 8. The CDR3 consists of 15 residues. CDR3 nucleotide sequence: TGTGCCAGCAGTTCGCTGACAGGGGGGAGTTATGGCTACACCTTC. Translating it yields CASSSLTGGSYGYTF.

There are many counts of this clonotype. This rearrangement joins TRBV2 to TRBJ2-1, with 7 bases lining up with TRBD1. The J segment lost 4 bases and the V segment lost 10 bases, leaving 4 bases of the junction unmatched. Germline CDR1 reads SNHLY; CDR2 reads FYNNEI. CDR3 length: 12 residues. CDR3 coding DNA: TGTGCCACCCAGGGGGTATACAATGAGCAGTTCTTC. Protein product: CATQGVYNEQFF. Using reference TRBV2 and TRBJ2-1 for the parts outside the CDR3, the full variable domain is EPEVTQTPSHQVTQMGQEVILRCVPISNHLYFYWYRQILGQKVEFLVSFYNNEISEKSEIFDDQFSVERPDGSNFTLKIRSTKLEDSAMYFCATQGVYNEQFFGPGTRLTVL.

CDR3 in DNA: TGTGCCAGTAGTTCGGGAGAGATCTCTGGGGCCAACGTCCTGACTTTC. This translates into CASSSGEISGANVLTF. The gene calls are TRBV19 and TRBJ2-6; a weak D match, TRBD2 (6 bases). This CDR3 comprises 16 residues. V shed 5 bases and J shed 0 bases, with 11 bases lying between them. Per the germline V gene, CDR1 is LNHDA and CDR2 is SQIVND (reference sequence).

Comment on this clonotype: A far larger clone is only one base removed, so a read error is likely. The chain links TRBV12-3 or TRBV12-4 to TRBJ2-7; 7 bases are a match to TRBD2. There are 12 residues in the CDR3. The J segment lost 13 bases and the V segment lost 6 bases, leaving 12 bases of the junction unmatched. This chain's CDR3 is CASSQDRSGIYF. The CDR3 DNA reads TGTGCCAGCAGCCAAGATCGGAGCGGGATCTACTTC.

In its sample, this clonotype was seen many times. The genes are TRBV27 and TRBJ2-3; tentatively, D is TRBD1 (6 bases). V gave up 4 bases and J gave up 3 bases, with 11 bases separating them. Germline CDR1 reads MNHEY; CDR2 reads SMNVEV (reference sequence). The CDR3 covers 14 residues. CDR3: CASSSYDRTDTQYF. DNA of the CDR3: TGTGCCAGCAGTTCCTACGACAGGACAGATACGCAGTATTTT.

This clonotype was seen only a few times. This chain joins TRBV6-1 and TRBJ2-5, with TRBD2 matching 11 bases. Germline trimming cut 4 bases from V and 5 bases from J; bases unmatched to any gene: 9. The CDR3 sequence is 16 residues long. Germline assignment: CDR1 MNHNS and CDR2 SASEGT. The CDR3 DNA sequence: TGTGCCAGCAGTGTAGCGGGAGGGGCCCAAGAGGAGACCCAGTACTTC. Its translation is CASSVAGGAQEETQYF.

This clonotype has a handful of counts. Since a much larger clone is just one base distant, this may be a read error. CDR3 nucleotide sequence: TGTGCCAGCAGTTCGGACAGGCTCAGTTACAATGAGCAGTTCTTC. As protein: CASSSDRLSYNEQFF. The chain recombines TRBV28 with TRBJ2-1; the match to TRBD1 covers 7 bases. This CDR3 contains 15 residues. Germline CDR1 and CDR2: MDHEN and SYDVKM. After removal of 4 bases from V and 4 bases from J, the junction contained 7 bases not matched to a gene.

The chain links TRBV12-3 or TRBV12-4 to TRBJ2-6, with 9 bases aligning to TRBD1. The CDR3 has 17 residues. V lost 9 bases and J lost 0; bases outside the gene matches: 9. The CDR3 DNA reads as TGTGCCAGTCAAAGGGGACAGGGTATCTCTGGGGCCAACGTCCTGACTTTC. Its translation is CASQRGQGISGANVLTF.

Details on this clonotype: Germline is not matched at one junction end, which may reflect a read error. The V gene is TRBV29-1, the J gene TRBJ1-1; no clear D gene. CDR3 length: 12 amino acids. The V gene's germline CDR1 is SQVTM and CDR2 ANQGSEA. The CDR3 protein is CSVESPVRGAFF. CDR3 nucleotide sequence: TGCAGCGTTGAGTCGCCAGTGCGTGGAGCTTTCTTC.

This clonotype showed up many times. The rearrangement uses TRBV3-1 and TRBJ2-3, with 13 positions matching TRBD2. Trimming cost V 3 bases and J 2 bases; bases outside gene matches: 8. There are 18 residues in the CDR3. CDR1 and CDR2 from the germline V gene are LGHDT and YNNKEL (reference sequence). The CDR3 coding sequence is TGTGCCAGCAGCCATACTAGCGGGAGGGCCTCTAACACAGATACGCAGTATTTT. Protein product: CASSHTSGRASNTDTQYF.

The chain couples TRBV20-1 to TRBJ2-7; 10 nucleotides agree with TRBD2. The CDR3 consists of 14 residues. Per germline, CDR1 DFQATT and CDR2 SNEGSKA (reference sequence). Losses at the gene ends were 0 bases for V and 2 bases for J; bases not matched to a gene: 1. The CDR3 sequence: CSARDLAGAYEQYF. For the CDR3, the DNA is TGCAGTGCTAGAGATCTAGCGGGAGCCTACGAGCAGTACTTC.

This clonotype was observed at least ten times. CDR3 in amino acids: CASTVGGIGSGYTF. The CDR3 DNA reads TGTGCCAGCACCGTCGGGGGAATTGGGTCGGGCTACACCTTC. This sequence joins TRBV28 and TRBJ1-2; a weak D match, TRBD1 (5 bases). The CDR3 extends over 14 amino acids. The V gene's germline CDR1 is MDHEN and CDR2 SYDVKM. Between the trimmed V and J ends, which lost 7 bases and 8 bases, there was a span of 20 bases.

This clonotype was recorded a few times. J is TRBJ2-3 and V is TRBV13; D is perhaps TRBD2 (6 bases). Germline V gene lookup returns CDR1 PRHDT and CDR2 FYEKMQ (reference sequence). There are 15 residues in the CDR3. The V end lost 1 base, the J end lost 6 bases, and 14 bases lay between the germline ends. The CDR3 region is CASSLEEGLTDTQYF. DNA for the CDR3: TGTGCCAGCAGCTTAGAGGAGGGCCTCACGGATACGCAGTATTTT.

The CDR3 reads CASSSSGRWETQYF. CDR3 nucleotide sequence: TGTGCCAGCAGTTCCAGCGGGAGGTGGGAGACCCAGTACTTC. The chain joins TRBV27 to TRBJ2-5; TRBD2 agrees at 9 bases. The CDR3 loop spans 14 amino acids. Looked up from germline, CDR1 is MNHEY and CDR2 is SMNVEV (reference sequence). V lost 4 bases, J lost 5 bases, and 5 bases stayed unmatched.

The chain joins TRBV5-1 to TRBJ2-3; the match to TRBD1 covers 8 bases. Losses at the gene ends were 4 bases for V and 0 bases for J; bases not matched to a gene: 4. Germline V CDR1 and CDR2: SGHRS, YFSETQ. This CDR3 has 15 amino acids. This chain's CDR3 is CASSKDRASTDTQYF. CDR3 DNA sequence: TGCGCCAGCAGCAAGGACAGGGCTAGCACAGATACGCAGTATTTT. The full variable domain, completed using reference TRBV5-1 and TRBJ2-3, is KAGVTQTPRYLIKTRGQQVTLSCSPISGHRSVSWYQQTPGQGLQFLFEYFSETQRNKGNFPGRFSGRQFSNSRSEMNVSTLELGDSALYLCASSKDRASTDTQYFGPGTRLTVL.